This TCR beta chain was documented in a study of shared clonotypes between healthy human individuals. J lost 5 bases, V lost 4 bases, and 13 bases had no gene match. There are 17 residues in the CDR3. Germline CDR1 SGHNT, CDR2 YYREEE (reference sequence). Assay: immunoSEQ multiplex PCR; the TCRdb copy retains only in-frame clones and omits some. The sample has 2 million to 2.5 million clones, roughly 95% seen once; the top ten hold around 0.13%. The sample comprised naive CD4+ T cells sorted from blood. Documented subset: CD45RA+ positively selected. V gene TRBV5-4 combines with J gene TRBJ2-4; 9 bases map to TRBD2. This clonotype originated in a man aged 18 to 29 in good health. CDR3 sequence: CASSPLGGRAQENIQYF. CDR3 DNA: TGTGCCAGCAGCCCCCTCGGCGGGAGGGCCCAAGAAAACATTCAGTACTTC.